The rows below give T cell receptor beta chains drawn from one sample of a study of T cell responses to AZD1222 COVID-19 vaccine. Sequenced by immunoSEQ multiplex PCR; TCRdb stores in-frame clones only, minus some. The sample contains about 66,000 clones, roughly 84% of which appear only once. The sample was peripheral blood, taken on day 0 of AZD1222 vaccination. All receptors come from an adult in good health. Both conserved end residues are part of each CDR3. Fields, in order: J gene, V gene, CDR3 protein.

TRBJ2-1 TRBV28 CASCYTGQIDYNEQFF
TRBJ2-3 TRBV24-1 CATSDFSGRADTQYF
TRBJ1-3 TRBV5-6 CASSLAGPTIYF
TRBJ2-3 TRBV12-3/TRBV12-4 CASRRFTDTQYF
TRBJ2-7 TRBV7-8 CASSKDYEQYF
TRBJ2-3 TRBV5-1 CASSRTGLEALISTDTQYF
TRBJ1-5 TRBV19 CASSTRDSYSNQPQHF
TRBJ1-2 TRBV5-4 CASSGGGVGYTF
TRBJ1-2 TRBV27 CASRSVFYGYTF
TRBJ2-5 TRBV6-6 CASSRGHGETQYF
TRBJ2-2 TRBV25-1 CASSDSGQGWGGELFF
TRBJ1-5 TRBV30 CAWSANSNQPQHF
TRBJ1-5 TRBV4-3 CASSQDLAGGSPQHF
TRBJ1-4 TRBV6-6 CASSDRVNEKLFF
TRBJ2-1 TRBV7-9 CASSLLPREISSYNEQFF
TRBJ2-3 TRBV7-2 CASSRDSTADTQYF
TRBJ2-1 TRBV7-3 CASSLGVSEQFF
TRBJ1-1 TRBV21-1 CASSKGQRGSKQGAFF
TRBJ1-5 TRBV28 CASSPAAGNQPQHF
TRBJ2-3 TRBV2 CASSEDSTDTQYF
TRBJ2-1 TRBV27 CASSFSGGDSYNEQFF
TRBJ2-7 TRBV28 CASTPGLNYEQYF
TRBJ2-7 TRBV3-1/TRBV3-2 CASSQDRVLAGEGGSDEQYF
TRBJ2-2 TRBV5-4 CASSLMGSGELFF
TRBJ2-7 TRBV28 CASRAASLSYEQYF
TRBJ2-5 TRBV11-2 CASSLGVQTYQETQYF
TRBJ1-5 TRBV11-2 CASSFEYSNQPQHF
TRBJ1-6 TRBV6-1 CASSEVPRGHLPLHF
TRBJ2-2 TRBV4-2 CASSQTTLAAPTGELFF
TRBJ1-4 TRBV5-1 CASSLQPGQGNEKLFF
TRBJ1-5 TRBV7-8 CASSLTGGGQPQHF
TRBJ2-1 TRBV7-4 CASSLEGYSEEPTSSYNEQFF
TRBJ1-3 TRBV5-6 CASSFPPRDYAGNTIYF
TRBJ1-3 TRBV6-5 CASSYSGGPGNTIYF
TRBJ1-6 TRBV6-5 CASSYRTGRGSPLHF
TRBJ2-3 TRBV7-6 CASSLVIAGGPKQYF
TRBJ1-1 TRBV28 CASKGQANTEAFF
TRBJ1-1 TRBV27 CASSYTGGRGTEAFF
TRBJ1-3 TRBV28 CASSLDRGFGSGNTIYF
TRBJ2-1 TRBV19 CASSIDRWDRGRVNEQFF
TRBJ1-1 TRBV6-5 CASSPGQGLEEAFF
TRBJ2-3 TRBV6-5 CASSPYTEQYF
TRBJ1-1 TRBV9 CASSASTGMNTEAFF
TRBJ1-3 TRBV2 CASSVQEASGNTIYF
TRBJ2-7 TRBV7-2 CASSLAPSGLGYEQYF
TRBJ2-1 TRBV3-1/TRBV3-2 CASSLSGQNYNEQFF
TRBJ1-1 TRBV6-6 CASRRQVSNTEAFF
TRBJ2-7 TRBV23-1 CASSQKSDGPLNEQYF
TRBJ2-5 TRBV4-1 CASSQDGNGKETQYF
TRBJ1-1 TRBV11-3 CASSLKREVDTEAFF
TRBJ2-2 TRBV10-1 CASLGFRPAGELFF
TRBJ2-7 TRBV27 CASSQGRAFYEQYF
TRBJ1-6 TRBV30 CAWRTGRNSPLHF
TRBJ1-6 TRBV6-6 CASSYSEGRFNSPLHF
TRBJ1-1 TRBV27 CASSLRTGGYTEAFF
TRBJ2-5 TRBV4-1 CASSHATQYF
TRBJ1-1 TRBV29-1 CSAQRGGAMNTEAFF
TRBJ2-7 TRBV21-1 CASSKSPGQLNYEQYF
TRBJ2-2 TRBV5-5 CASSLGTANTGELFF